The count of the clone carrying this TCR beta chain is one. The sample originates from a study of blood T cell repertoires in COVID-19. Study context: There were acute and convalescent COVID-19 samples, and they came from the United States, Italy and Spain. From T cells, B-cell-depleted T cells, or PBMCs came the material, which was cDNA or gDNA.

This CDR3 contains 16 residues. CDR1 is LNHNV and CDR2 is YYDKDF in the germline V gene (reference sequence). With 0 bases removed from V and 8 bases from J, the gap between germline ends came to 19 bases. Methods used by the authors: Reference gene primer amplification yielded estimated nucleated cell counts. The assay was immunoSEQ multiplex PCR, and TCRdb's table has in-frame clones only and misses some. From that table come the V and J calls and clone size; the DNA was used to work out D and trimming. The sample lists 55,000 to 75,000 clones, around 80% occurring once. The V and J genes are TRBV15 and TRBJ1-2; TRBD1 might be the D (6 bases). The sample comprised peripheral blood. This clonotype was obtained from a man aged 65 to 85 who had recovered from COVID-19. The chain's CDR3 is CATSRDRGDMFSGYTF. The CDR3 region has the DNA TGTGCCACCAGCAGAGATCGTGGGGACATGTTTTCCGGCTACACCTTC.